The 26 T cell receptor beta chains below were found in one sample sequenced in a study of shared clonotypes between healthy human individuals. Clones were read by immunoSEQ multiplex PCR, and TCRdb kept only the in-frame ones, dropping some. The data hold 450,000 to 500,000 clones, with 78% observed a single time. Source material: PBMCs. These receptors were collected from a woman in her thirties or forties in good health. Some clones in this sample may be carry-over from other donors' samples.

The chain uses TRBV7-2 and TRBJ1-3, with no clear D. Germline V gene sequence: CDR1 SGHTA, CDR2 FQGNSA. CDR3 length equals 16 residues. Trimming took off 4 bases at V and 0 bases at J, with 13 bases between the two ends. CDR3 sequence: CASSSPWAVSGNTIYF. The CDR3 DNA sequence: TGTGCCAGCAGCTCCCCGTGGGCCGTCTCTGGAAACACCATATATTTT.

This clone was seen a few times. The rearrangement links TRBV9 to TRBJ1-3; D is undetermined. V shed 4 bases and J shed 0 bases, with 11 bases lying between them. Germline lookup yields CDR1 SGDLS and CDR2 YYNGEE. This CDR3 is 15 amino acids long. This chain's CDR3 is CASSPSGISGNTIYF. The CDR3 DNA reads TGTGCCAGCAGCCCCAGCGGAATCTCTGGAAACACCATATATTTT. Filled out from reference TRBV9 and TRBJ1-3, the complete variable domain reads DSGVTQTPKHLITATGQRVTLRCSPRSGDLSVYWYQQSLDQGLQFLIQYYNGEERAKGNILERFSAQQFPDLHSELNLSSLELGDSALYFCASSPSGISGNTIYFGEGSWLTVV.

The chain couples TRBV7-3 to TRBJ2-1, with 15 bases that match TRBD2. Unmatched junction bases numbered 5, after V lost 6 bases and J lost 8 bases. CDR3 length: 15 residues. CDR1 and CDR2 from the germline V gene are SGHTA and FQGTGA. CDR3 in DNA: TGTGCCAGCAGTTCAGGACTAGCGGGAGGGGATGAGCAGTTCTTC. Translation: CASSSGLAGGDEQFF.

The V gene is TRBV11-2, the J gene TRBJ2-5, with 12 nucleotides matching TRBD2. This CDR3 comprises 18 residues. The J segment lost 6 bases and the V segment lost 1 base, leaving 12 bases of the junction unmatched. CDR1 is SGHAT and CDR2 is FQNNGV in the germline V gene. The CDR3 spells CASSLGLAGERGGKTQYF. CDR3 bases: TGTGCCAGCAGCTTAGGACTAGCGGGAGAGAGGGGGGGTAAGACCCAGTACTTC.

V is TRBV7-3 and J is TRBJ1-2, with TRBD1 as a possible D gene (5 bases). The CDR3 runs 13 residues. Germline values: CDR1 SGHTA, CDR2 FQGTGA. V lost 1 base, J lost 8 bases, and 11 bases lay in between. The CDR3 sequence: CASSLNQGEGYTF. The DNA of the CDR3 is TGTGCCAGCAGCTTAAATCAGGGTGAAGGCTACACCTTC.

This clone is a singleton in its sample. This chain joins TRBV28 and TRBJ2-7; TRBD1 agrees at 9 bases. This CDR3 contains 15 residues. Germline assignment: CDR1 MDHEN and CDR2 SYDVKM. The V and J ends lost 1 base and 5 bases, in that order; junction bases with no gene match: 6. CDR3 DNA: TGTGCCAGCAGTTTATTTGGGACAGGGTCCGACGAGCAGTACTTC. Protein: CASSLFGTGSDEQYF.

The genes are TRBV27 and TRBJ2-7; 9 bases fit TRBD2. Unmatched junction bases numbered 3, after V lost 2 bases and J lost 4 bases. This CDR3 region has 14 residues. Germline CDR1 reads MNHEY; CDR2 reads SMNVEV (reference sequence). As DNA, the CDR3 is TGTGCCAGCAGTTTACAGCGGGAGGTATACGAGCAGTACTTC. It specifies CASSLQREVYEQYF.

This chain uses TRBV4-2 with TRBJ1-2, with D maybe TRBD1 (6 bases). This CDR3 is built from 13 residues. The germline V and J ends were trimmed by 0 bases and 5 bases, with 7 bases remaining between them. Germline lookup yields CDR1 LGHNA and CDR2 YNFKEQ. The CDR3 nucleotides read TGTGCCAGCAGCCAAGAAGGGGGATATGGCTACACCTTC. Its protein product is CASSQEGGYGYTF.

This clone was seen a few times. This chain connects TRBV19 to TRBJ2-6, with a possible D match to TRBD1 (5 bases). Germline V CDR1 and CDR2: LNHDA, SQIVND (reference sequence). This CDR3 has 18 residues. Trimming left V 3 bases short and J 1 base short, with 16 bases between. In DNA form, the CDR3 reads TGTGCCAGTAGTATCATTAAATTAGACAGATCTGGGGCCAACGTCCTGACTTTC. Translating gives CASSIIKLDRSGANVLTF.

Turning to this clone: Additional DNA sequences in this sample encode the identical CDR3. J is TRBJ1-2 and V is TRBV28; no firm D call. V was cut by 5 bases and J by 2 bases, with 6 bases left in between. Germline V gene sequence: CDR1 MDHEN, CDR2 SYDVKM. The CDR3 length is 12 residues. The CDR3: CASSPPNYGYTF. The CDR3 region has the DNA TGTGCCAGCAGTCCCCCCAACTATGGCTACACCTTC.

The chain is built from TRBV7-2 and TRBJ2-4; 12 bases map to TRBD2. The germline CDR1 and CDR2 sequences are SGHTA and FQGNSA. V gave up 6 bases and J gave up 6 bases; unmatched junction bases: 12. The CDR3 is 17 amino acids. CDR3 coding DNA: TGTGCCAGCAGTTTCAGGGCTAGCGGGAGGGCCTCAAACATTCAGTACTTC. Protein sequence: CASSFRASGRASNIQYF.

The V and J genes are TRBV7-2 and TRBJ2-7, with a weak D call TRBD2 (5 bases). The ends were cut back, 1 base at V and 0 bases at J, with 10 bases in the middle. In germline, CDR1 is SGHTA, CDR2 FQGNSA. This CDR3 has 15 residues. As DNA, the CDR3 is TGTGCCAGCAGCTTAGACCGGGATAGCTCCTACGAGCAGTACTTC. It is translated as CASSLDRDSSYEQYF.

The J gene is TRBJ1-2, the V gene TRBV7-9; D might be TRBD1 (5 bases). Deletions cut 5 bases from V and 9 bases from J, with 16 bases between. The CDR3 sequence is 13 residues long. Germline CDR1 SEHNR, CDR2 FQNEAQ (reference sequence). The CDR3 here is CASSTTGEASYTF. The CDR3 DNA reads TGTGCCAGCAGCACCACGGGGGAGGCGAGCTACACCTTC.

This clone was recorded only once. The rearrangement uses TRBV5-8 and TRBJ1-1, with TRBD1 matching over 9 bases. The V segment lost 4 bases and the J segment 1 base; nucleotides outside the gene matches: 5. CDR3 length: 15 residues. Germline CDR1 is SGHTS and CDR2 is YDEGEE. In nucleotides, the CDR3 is TGTGCCAGCAGCGTCGGGACAGGGAGGAACACTGAAGCTTTCTTT. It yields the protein CASSVGTGRNTEAFF.

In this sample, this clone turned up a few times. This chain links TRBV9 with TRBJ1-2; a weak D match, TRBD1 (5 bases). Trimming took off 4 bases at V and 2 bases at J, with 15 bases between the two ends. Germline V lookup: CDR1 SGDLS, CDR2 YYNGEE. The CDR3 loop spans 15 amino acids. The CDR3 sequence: CASSLPYDRNYGYTF. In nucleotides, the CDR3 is TGTGCCAGCAGCCTCCCCTACGACAGAAACTATGGCTACACCTTC.

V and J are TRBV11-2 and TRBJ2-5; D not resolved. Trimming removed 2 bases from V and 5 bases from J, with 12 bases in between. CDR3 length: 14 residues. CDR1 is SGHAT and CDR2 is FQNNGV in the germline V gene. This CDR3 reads CASSLLGGIETQYF. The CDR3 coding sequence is TGTGCCAGCAGCTTATTAGGTGGGATCGAGACCCAGTACTTC. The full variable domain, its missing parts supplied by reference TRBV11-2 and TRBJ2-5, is EAGVAQSPRYKIIEKRQSVAFWCNPISGHATLYWYQQILGQGPKLLIQFQNNGVVDDSQLPKDRFSAERLKGVDSTLKIQPAKLEDSAVYLCASSLLGGIETQYFGPGTRLLVL.

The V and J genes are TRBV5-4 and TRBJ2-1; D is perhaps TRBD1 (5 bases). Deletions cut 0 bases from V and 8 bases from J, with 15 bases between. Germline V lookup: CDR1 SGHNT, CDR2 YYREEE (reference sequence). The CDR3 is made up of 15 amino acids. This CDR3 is CASSLEQTARDEQFF. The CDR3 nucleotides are TGTGCCAGCAGCTTGGAGCAGACCGCCAGGGATGAGCAGTTCTTC.

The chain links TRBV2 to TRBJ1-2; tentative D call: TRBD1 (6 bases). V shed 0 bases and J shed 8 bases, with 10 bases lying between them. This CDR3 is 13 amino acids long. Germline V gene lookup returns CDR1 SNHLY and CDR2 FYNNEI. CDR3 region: CASSEAAGGGYTF. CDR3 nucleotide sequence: TGTGCCAGCAGTGAAGCAGCCGGGGGCGGCTACACCTTC.

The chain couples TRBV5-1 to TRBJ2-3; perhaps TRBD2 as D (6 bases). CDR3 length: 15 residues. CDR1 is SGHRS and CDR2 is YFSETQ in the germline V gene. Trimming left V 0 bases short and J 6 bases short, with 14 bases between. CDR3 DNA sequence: TGCGCCAGCAGCTTGGAGGACTATGCATTGGATACGCAGTATTTT. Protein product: CASSLEDYALDTQYF.

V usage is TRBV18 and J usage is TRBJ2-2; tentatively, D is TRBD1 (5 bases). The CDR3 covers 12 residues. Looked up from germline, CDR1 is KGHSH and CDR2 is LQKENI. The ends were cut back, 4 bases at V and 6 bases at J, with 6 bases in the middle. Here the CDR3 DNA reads TGTGCCAGCTCACTACAGGCCGGGGAGCTGTTTTTT. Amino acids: CASSLQAGELFF.

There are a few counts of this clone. Written as DNA, the CDR3 is TGTGCCAGCAGTCGTCGTGAGGAGGCTTTCTTT. Amino acids: CASSRREEAFF. The V gene is TRBV5-6, the J gene TRBJ1-1; D call uncertain. Germline loops: CDR1 SGHDT, CDR2 YYEEEE. Trimming pared 5 bases from V and 11 bases from J, leaving 13 bases between. The CDR3 runs 11 residues.

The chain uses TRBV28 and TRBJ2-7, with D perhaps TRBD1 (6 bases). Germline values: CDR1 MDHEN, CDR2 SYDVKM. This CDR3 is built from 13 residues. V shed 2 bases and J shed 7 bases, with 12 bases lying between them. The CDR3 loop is CASSLGGWKEQYF. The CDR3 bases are TGTGCCAGCAGTTTAGGGGGCTGGAAAGAGCAGTACTTC.

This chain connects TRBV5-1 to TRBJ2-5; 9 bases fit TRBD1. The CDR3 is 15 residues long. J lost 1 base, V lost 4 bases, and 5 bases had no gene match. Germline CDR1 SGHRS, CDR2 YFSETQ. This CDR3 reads CASSPDRGFQETQYF. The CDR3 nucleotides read TGCGCCAGCAGCCCGGACAGGGGATTCCAAGAGACCCAGTACTTC.

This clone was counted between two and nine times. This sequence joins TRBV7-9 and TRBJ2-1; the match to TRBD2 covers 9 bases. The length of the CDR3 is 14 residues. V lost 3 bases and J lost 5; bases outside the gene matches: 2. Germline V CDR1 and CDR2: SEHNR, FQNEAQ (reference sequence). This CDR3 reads CASSFGTSNNEQFF. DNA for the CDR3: TGTGCCAGCAGCTTCGGGACTAGCAACAATGAGCAGTTCTTC.

The CDR3 sequence is CASSQGNTEAFF. CDR3 DNA: TGTGCCAGCAGCCAGGGGAACACTGAAGCTTTCTTT. The V and J genes are TRBV5-4 and TRBJ1-1; a weak D match, TRBD1 (5 bases). There are 12 residues in the CDR3. V was clipped by 4 bases and J by 1 base, with 5 bases between them. Germline-derived CDR1 and CDR2 are SGHNT and YYREEE (reference sequence).

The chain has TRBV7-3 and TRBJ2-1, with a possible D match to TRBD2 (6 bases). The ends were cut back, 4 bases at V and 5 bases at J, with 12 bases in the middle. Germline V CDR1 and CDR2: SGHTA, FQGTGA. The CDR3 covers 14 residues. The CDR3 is CASSSPGLNNEQFF. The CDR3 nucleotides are TGTGCCAGCAGCTCCCCGGGACTTAACAATGAGCAGTTCTTC.